This T cell receptor beta chain originates from a study of blood T cell repertoires in COVID-19. The overall study: Whether acute or convalescent, the COVID-19 samples came from the United States, Italy and Spain. The analysed material was cDNA or gDNA that came from T cells, B-cell-depleted T cells, or PBMCs.

Original handling: Estimation of nucleated cell counts relied on the amplification of reference gene primers. Method: immunoSEQ multiplex PCR; TCRdb's copy keeps in-frame clones and lacks some. Clone size and the V and J calls come from that table; the DNA yielded D and trimming. The sample has over 60,000 clones, about 77% seen once; the top ten hold about 30%. The V end lost 6 bases, the J end lost 5 bases, and 13 bases lay between the germline ends. Germline V gene data show CDR1 as LGHNT and CDR2 as FRNRAP. The CDR3 sequence is 13 residues long. The receptor comes from a human donor in a cohort sampled during active COVID-19. The sample was peripheral blood. The V and J genes are TRBV12-5 and TRBJ2-5, with TRBD2 as a possible D gene (5 bases). The CDR3 here is CASGPDSRETQYF. DNA of the CDR3: TGTGCTAGTGGGCCGGACTCCCGCGAGACCCAGTACTTC.